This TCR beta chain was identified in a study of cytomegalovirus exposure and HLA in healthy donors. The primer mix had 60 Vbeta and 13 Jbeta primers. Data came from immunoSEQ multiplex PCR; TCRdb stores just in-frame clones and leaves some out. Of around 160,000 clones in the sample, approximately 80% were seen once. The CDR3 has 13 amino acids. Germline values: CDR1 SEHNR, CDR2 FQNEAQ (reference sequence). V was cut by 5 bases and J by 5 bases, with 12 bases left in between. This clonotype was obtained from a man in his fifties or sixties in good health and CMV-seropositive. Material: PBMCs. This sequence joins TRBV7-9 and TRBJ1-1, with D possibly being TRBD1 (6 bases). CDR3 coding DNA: TGTGCCAGCAGCGCCGGACAGAAAACTGAAGCTTTCTTT. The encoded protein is CASSAGQKTEAFF. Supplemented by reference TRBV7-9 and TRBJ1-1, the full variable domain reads DTGVSQNPRHKITKRGQNVTFRCDPISEHNRLYWYRQTLGQGPEFLTYFQNEAQLEKSRLLSDRFSAERPKGSFSTLEIQRTEQGDSAMYLCASSAGQKTEAFFGQGTRLTVV.